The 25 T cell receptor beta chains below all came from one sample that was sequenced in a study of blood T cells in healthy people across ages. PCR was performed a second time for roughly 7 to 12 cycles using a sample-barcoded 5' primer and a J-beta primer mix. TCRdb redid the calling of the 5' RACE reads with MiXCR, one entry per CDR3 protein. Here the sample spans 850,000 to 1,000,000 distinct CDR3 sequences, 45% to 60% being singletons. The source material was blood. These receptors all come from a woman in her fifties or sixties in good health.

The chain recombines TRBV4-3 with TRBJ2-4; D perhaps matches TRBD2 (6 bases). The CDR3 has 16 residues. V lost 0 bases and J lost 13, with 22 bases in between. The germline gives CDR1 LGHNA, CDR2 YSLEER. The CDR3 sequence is CASSQEPGVPYNEQYF. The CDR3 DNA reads TGCGCCAGCAGCCAAGAACCGGGAGTCCCCTACAATGAGCAGTACTTC.

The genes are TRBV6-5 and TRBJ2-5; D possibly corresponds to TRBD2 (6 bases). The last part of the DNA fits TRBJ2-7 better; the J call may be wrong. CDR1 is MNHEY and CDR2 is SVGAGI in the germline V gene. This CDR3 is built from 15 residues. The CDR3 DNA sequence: TGTGCCAGCAGTTACTCTGGAGGGAGAGGCTACGAGCAGTACTTC. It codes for CASSYSGGRGYEQYF.

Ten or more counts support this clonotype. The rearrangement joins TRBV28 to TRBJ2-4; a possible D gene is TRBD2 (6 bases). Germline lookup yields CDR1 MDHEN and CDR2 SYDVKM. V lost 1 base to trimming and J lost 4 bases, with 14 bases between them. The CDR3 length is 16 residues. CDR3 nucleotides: TGTGCCAGCAGTTTATTAGGGTCTAGCGTGAAAAACATTCAGTACTTC. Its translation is CASSLLGSSVKNIQYF.

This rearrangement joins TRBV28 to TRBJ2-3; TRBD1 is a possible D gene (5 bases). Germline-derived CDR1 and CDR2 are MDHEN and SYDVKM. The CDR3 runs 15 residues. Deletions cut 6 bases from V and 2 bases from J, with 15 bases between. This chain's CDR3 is CASRETAPFTDTQYF. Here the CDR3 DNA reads TGTGCCAGCAGAGAGACAGCCCCATTCACAGATACGCAGTATTTT.

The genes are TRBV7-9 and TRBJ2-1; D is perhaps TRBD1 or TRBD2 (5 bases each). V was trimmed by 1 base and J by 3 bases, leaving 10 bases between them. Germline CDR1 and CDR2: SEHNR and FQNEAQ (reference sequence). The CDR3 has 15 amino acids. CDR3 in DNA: TGTGCCAGCAGCTTAGGGGACCTGGACTACAATGAGCAGTTCTTC. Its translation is CASSLGDLDYNEQFF. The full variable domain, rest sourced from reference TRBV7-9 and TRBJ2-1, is DTGVSQNPRHKITKRGQNVTFRCDPISEHNRLYWYRQTLGQGPEFLTYFQNEAQLEKSRLLSDRFSAERPKGSFSTLEIQRTEQGDSAMYLCASSLGDLDYNEQFFGPGTRLTVL.

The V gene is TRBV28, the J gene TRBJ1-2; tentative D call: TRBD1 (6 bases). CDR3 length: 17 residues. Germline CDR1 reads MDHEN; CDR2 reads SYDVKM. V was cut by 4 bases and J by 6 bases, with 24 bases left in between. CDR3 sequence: CASSSTVLGGGNHGYTF. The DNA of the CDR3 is TGTGCCAGCAGTTCCACCGTTTTGGGAGGGGGAAACCATGGCTACACCTTC.

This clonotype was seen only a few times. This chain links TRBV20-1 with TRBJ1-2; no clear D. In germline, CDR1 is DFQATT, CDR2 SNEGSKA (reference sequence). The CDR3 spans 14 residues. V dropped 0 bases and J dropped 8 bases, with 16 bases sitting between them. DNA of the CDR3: TGCAGTGCTAGAGAGGGCAGTTACCCTAGGGGCTACACCTTC. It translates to CSAREGSYPRGYTF.

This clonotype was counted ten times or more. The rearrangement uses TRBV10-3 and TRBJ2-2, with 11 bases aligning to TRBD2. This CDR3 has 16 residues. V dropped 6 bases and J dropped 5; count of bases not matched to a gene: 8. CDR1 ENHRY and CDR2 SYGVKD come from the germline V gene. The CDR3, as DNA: TGTGCCATCAGGCCTAAACTAGCGGGAGTAACCGGGGAGCTGTTTTTT. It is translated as CAIRPKLAGVTGELFF.

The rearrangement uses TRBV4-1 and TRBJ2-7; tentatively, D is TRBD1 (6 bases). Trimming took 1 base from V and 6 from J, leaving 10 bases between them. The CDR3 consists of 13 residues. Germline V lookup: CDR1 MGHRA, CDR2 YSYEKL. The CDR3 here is CASSQAQGREQYF. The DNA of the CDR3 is TGCGCCAGCAGCCAAGCCCAGGGGCGCGAGCAGTACTTC.

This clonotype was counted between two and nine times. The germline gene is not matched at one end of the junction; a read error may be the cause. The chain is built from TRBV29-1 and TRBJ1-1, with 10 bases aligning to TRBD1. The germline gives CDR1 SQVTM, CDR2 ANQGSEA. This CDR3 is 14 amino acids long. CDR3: CSVEGDRGRKDVFF. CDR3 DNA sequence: TGCAGCGTCGAAGGGGACAGGGGACGAAAGGATGTTTTCTTT.

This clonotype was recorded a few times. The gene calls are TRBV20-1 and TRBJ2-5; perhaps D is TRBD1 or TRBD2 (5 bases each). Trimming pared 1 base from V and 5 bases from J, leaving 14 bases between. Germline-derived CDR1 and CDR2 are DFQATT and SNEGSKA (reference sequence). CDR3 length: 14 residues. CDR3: CSARGPRGWETQYF. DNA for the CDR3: TGCAGTGCTAGAGGTCCCCGGGGCTGGGAGACCCAGTACTTC.

CDR3: CASSPYETGELFF. CDR3 DNA sequence: TGTGCCAGCAGTCCCTATGAGACCGGGGAGCTGTTTTTT. The V and J genes are TRBV6-5 and TRBJ2-2; no clear D. The CDR3 covers 13 residues. V was pared by 5 bases and J by 5 bases, with 9 bases between. Germline values: CDR1 MNHEY, CDR2 SVGAGI.

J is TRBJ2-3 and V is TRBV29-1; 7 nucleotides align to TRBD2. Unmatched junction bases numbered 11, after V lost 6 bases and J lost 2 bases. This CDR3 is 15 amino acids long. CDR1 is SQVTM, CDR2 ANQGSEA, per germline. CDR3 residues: CSVFRRAGFTDTQYF. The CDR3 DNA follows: TGCAGCGTGTTCAGACGAGCGGGATTCACAGATACGCAGTATTTT.

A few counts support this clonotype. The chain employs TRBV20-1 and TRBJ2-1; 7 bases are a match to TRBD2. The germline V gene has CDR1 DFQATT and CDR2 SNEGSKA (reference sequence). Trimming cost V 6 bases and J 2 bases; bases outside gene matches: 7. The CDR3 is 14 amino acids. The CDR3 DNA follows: TGCAGTGCCCTTCCAGCGGGACCCTACAATGAGCAGTTCTTC. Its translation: CSALPAGPYNEQFF.

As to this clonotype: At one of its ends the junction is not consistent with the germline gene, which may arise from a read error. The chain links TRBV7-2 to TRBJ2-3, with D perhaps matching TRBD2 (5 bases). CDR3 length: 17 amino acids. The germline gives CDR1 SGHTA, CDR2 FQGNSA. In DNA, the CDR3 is TGTGCCAGCAGCTTACTTTTATTCGGCTCTAGCACAGATATGCAGTATTTT. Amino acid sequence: CASSLLLFGSSTDMQYF.

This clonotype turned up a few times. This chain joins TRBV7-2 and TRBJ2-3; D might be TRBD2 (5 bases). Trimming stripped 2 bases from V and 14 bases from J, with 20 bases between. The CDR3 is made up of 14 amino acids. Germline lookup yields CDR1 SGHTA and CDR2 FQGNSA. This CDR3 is CASSLWRFGRVGYF. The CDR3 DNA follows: TGTGCCAGCAGCTTATGGAGGTTTGGACGGGTGGGGTATTTT.

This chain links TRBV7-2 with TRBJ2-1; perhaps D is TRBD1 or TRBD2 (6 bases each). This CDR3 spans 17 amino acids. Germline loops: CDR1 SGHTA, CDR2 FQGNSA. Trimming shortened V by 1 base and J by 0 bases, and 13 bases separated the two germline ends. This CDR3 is CASSLVGRDNSYNEQFF. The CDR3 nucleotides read TGTGCCAGCAGCTTAGTGGGGCGGGACAACTCCTACAATGAGCAGTTCTTC.

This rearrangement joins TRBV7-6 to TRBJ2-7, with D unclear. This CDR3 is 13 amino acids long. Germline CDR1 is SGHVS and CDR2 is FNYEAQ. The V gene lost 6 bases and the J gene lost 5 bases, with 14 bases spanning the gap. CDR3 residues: CASRRTLMHEQYF. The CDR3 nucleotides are TGTGCCAGCAGGAGGACCTTAATGCACGAGCAGTACTTC.

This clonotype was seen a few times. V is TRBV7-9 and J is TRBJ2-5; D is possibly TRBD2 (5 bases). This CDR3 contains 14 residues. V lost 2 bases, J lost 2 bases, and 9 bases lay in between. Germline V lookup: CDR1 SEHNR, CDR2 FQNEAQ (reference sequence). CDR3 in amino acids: CASSLRIAQETQYF. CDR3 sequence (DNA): TGTGCCAGCAGCTTAAGAATAGCGCAAGAGACCCAGTACTTC.

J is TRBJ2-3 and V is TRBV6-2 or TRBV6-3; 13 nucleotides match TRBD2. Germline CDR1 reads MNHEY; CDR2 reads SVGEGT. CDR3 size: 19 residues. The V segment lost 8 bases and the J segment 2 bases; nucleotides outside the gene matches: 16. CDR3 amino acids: CASGTGGLAGHEITDTQYF. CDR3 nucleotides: TGTGCCAGCGGAACAGGGGGACTAGCGGGACACGAAATCACAGATACGCAGTATTTT.

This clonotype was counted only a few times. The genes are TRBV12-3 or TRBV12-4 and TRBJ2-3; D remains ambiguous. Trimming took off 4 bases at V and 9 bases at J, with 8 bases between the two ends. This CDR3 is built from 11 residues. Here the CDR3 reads CASSWSYTQYF. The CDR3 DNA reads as TGTGCCAGCAGTTGGTCGTACACGCAGTATTTT.

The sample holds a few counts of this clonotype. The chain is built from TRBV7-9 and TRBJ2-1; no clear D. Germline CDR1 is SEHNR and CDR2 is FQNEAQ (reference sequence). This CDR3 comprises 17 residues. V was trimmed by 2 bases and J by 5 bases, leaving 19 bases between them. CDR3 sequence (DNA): TGTGCCAGCAGCTTACCAAACAAAGAGAGAGGAAACAATGAGCAGTTCTTC. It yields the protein CASSLPNKERGNNEQFF.

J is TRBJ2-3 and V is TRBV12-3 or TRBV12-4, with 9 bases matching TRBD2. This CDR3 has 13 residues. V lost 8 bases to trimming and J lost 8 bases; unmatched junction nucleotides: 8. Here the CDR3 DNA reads TGTGCCAGCGGGGTAGCGGGAGTCGGTACGCAGTATTTT. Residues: CASGVAGVGTQYF.

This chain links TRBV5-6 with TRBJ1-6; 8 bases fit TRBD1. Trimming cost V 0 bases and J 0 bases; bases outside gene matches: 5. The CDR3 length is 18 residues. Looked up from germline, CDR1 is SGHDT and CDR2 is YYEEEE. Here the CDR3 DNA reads TGTGCCAGCAGCTTGGGTGGCAGGGGGCTCTCCTATAATTCACCCCTCCACTTT. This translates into CASSLGGRGLSYNSPLHF.

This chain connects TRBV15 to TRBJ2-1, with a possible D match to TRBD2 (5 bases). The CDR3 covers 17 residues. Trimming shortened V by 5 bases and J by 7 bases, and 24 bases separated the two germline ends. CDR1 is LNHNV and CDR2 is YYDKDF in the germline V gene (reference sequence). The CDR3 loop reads CATSRGLQSVSVNEQFF. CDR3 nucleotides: TGTGCCACCAGCCGAGGACTCCAGTCTGTGTCCGTAAATGAGCAGTTCTTC.